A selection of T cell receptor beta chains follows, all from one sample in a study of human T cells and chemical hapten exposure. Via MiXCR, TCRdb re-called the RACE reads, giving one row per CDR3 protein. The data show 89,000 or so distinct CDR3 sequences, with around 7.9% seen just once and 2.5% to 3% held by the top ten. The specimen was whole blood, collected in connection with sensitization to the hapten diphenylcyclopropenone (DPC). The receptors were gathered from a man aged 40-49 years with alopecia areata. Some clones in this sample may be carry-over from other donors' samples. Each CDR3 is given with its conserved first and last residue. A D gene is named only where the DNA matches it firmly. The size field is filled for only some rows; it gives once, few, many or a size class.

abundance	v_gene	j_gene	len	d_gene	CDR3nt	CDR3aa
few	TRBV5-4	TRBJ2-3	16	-	TGTGCCAGCAGCTTGGCCCCGGGAGTCTTTGGAGATACGCAGTATTTT	CASSLAPGVFGDTQYF
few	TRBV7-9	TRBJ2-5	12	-	TGTGCCAGCACCCTCAGCCAAGAGACCCAGTACTTC	CASTLSQETQYF
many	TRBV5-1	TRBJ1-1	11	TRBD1	TGCGCCAGCAGCCGACAGGGAGAAGCTTTCTTT	CASSRQGEAFF
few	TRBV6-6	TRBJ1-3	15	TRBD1	TGTGCCAGCAGTACTGCAGGGGGCTCTGGAAACACCATATATTTT	CASSTAGGSGNTIYF
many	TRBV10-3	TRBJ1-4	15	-	TGTGCCATCAGTGATGGGAGGGCAGGCGGTGAAAAACTGTTTTTT	CAISDGRAGGEKLFF
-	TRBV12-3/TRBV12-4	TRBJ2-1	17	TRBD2	TGTGCCAGCAGTCCCACCCGGACTAGCGGGAGTTACAGTGAGCAGTTCTTC	CASSPTRTSGSYSEQFF
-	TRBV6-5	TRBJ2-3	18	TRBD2	TGTGCCAGCAGTTACTCGAAGTCCCGGGACTATGTCACAGATACGCAGTATTTT	CASSYSKSRDYVTDTQYF
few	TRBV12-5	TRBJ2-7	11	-	TGTGCTAGTGGCTCCGGACGGGAGCAGTACTTC	CASGSGREQYF
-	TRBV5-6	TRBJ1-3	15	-	TGTGCCAGCAGCTTTCCGTATAGCTCTGGAAACACCATATATTTT	CASSFPYSSGNTIYF
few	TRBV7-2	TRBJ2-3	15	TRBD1	TGTGCCAGCACCCAGGGGGCATCAGCGCCAGATACGCAGTATTTT	CASTQGASAPDTQYF
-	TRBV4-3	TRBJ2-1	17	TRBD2	TGCGCCAGCAGCCAAGAAGTTCTAGCGGGAGGGCCCAATGAGCAGTTCTTC	CASSQEVLAGGPNEQFF
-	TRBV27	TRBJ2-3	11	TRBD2	TGTGCCAGCAGACTTAGCGGGAGAGAGTATTTT	CASRLSGREYF
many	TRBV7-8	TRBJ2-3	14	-	TGTGCCAGCAGCTTATCCATAAGCACAGATACGCAGTATTTT	CASSLSISTDTQYF
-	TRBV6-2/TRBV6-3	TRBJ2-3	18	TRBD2	TGTGCCAGCAGCCAACTATTGGCGGGAGTGAGGGGCACAGATACGCAGTATTTT	CASSQLLAGVRGTDTQYF
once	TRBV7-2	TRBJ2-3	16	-	TGTGCCAGCAGCCAAAGTTGGGGAGGAAGCACAGATACGCAGTATTTT	CASSQSWGGSTDTQYF
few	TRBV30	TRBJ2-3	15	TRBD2	TGTGCCTGGAGGAGACTAGCGGGAGACCCCGGTTCGCAGTATTTT	CAWRRLAGDPGSQYF
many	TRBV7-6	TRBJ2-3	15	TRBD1	TGTGCCAGCAGCTTAGGAGGGGGCATCACAGATACGCAGTATTTT	CASSLGGGITDTQYF
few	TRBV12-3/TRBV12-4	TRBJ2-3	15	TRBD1	TGTGCCAGCAGCTACACAGGGGGCGCAACAGATACGCAGTATTTT	CASSYTGGATDTQYF
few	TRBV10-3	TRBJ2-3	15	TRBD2	TGTGCCATCAGTGATGCTAGCGGTAGCACAGATACGCAGTATTTT	CAISDASGSTDTQYF
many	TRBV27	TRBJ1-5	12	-	TGTGCCAGCAGTGGTATAGGTCAGCCCCAGCATTTT	CASSGIGQPQHF
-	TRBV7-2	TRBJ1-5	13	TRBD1	TGTGCCAGCAGCGTCGACAGGGATCAGCCCCAGCATTTT	CASSVDRDQPQHF
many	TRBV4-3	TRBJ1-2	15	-	TGCGCCAGCAGCCAAGATGGAACACCCAGGGAGGGCTACACCTTC	CASSQDGTPREGYTF
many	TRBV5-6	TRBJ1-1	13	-	TGTGCCAGCAGCCCATCCATGAACACTGAAGCTTTCTTT	CASSPSMNTEAFF
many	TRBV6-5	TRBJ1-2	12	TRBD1	TGTGCCAGCTTAGGACAGGGATCTGGCTACACCTTC	CASLGQGSGYTF
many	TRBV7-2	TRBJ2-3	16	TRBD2	TGTGCCAGCAGCCCGCAAAGCGGGAGGGCCGGAGATACGCAGTATTTT	CASSPQSGRAGDTQYF
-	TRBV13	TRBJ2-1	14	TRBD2	TGTGCCAGCAGCTTACTCAGGACTAGCAATGAGCAGTTCTTC	CASSLLRTSNEQFF
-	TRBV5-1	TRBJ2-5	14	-	TGCGCCAGCAGCCAAGGCGCAGGAACCGAGACCCAGTACTTC	CASSQGAGTETQYF
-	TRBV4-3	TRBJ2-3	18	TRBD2	TGCGCCAGCAGCCAAGGTTACTCGACTAGCGGGGGCCTAAATACGCAGTATTTT	CASSQGYSTSGGLNTQYF
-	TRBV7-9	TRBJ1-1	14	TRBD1	TGTGCCAGCAGCTCACAGGGGGCGAACACTGAAGCTTTCTTT	CASSSQGANTEAFF
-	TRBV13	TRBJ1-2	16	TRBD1	TGTGCCAGCAGTTCTGGCGGGGACAGGGGGGACTATGGCTACACCTTC	CASSSGGDRGDYGYTF
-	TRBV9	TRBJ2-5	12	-	TGTGCCAGCGGGGGGCGACAAGAGACCCAGTACTTC	CASGGRQETQYF
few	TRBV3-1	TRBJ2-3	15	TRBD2	TGTGCCAGCAGCCAAAGGGGACTACGCACAGATACGCAGTATTTT	CASSQRGLRTDTQYF
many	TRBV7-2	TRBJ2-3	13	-	TGTGCCAGCAGCGTCGACGCTAGGGATACGCAGTATTTT	CASSVDARDTQYF
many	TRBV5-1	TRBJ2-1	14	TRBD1	TGCGCCAGCAGCCTGGGACAGGGGGGGGATGAGCAGTTCTTC	CASSLGQGGDEQFF
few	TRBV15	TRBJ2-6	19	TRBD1	TGTGCCACCAGCAGAGATACCCCAAGGACAGGCGCTGGGGCCAACGTCCTGACTTTC	CATSRDTPRTGAGANVLTF
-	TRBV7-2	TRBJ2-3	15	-	TGTGCCAGCAGCTTAGCGGTGCGGCGCACAGATACGCAGTATTTT	CASSLAVRRTDTQYF
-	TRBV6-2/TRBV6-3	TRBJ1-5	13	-	TGTGCCAGCAGCCTGGACAGATATCAGCCCCAGCATTTT	CASSLDRYQPQHF
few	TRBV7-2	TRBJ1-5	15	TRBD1	TGTGCCAGCAGCTTAGTGACAGGGAGCAATCAGCCCCAGCATTTT	CASSLVTGSNQPQHF
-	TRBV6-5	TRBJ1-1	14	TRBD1	TGTGCCAGCAGCCAAGGGACAGGGGGCACTGAAGCTTTCTTT	CASSQGTGGTEAFF
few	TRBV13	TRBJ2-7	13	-	TGTGCCAGCAGCTTAAATGTCCTGGGCGAGCAGTACTTC	CASSLNVLGEQYF
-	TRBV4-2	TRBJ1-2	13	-	TGTGCCAGCAGCCAAGTGGACCGGGGAGACTACACCTTC	CASSQVDRGDYTF
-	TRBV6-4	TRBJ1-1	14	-	TGTGCCAGCAGTACCGGAGAAGCGAACACTGAAGCTTTCTTT	CASSTGEANTEAFF
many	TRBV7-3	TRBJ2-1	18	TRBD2	TGTGCCAGCAGCTTAGGACTAGCGGGACCCGATGCCTACAATGAGCAGTTCTTC	CASSLGLAGPDAYNEQFF
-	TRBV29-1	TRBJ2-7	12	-	TGCAGCGTCCGGGACCACTCCTACGAGCAGTACTTC	CSVRDHSYEQYF
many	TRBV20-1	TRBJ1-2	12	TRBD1	TGCAGTCACTCAGGACAGGGCTATGGCTACACCTTC	CSHSGQGYGYTF